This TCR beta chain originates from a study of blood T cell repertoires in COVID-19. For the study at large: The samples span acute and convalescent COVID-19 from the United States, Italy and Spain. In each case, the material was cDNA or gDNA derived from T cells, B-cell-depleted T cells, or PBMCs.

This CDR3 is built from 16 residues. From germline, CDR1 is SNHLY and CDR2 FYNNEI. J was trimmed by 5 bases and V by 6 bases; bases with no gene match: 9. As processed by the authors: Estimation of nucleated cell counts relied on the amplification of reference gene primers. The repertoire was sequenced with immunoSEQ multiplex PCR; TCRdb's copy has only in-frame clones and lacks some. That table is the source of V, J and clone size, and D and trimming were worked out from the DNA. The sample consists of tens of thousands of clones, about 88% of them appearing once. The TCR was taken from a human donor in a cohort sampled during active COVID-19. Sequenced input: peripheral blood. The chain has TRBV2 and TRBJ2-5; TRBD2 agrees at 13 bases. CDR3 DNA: TGTGCCAGCAGCGGACTAGCGGGGGCCCCGGGGGAGACCCAGTACTTC. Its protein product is CASSGLAGAPGETQYF.